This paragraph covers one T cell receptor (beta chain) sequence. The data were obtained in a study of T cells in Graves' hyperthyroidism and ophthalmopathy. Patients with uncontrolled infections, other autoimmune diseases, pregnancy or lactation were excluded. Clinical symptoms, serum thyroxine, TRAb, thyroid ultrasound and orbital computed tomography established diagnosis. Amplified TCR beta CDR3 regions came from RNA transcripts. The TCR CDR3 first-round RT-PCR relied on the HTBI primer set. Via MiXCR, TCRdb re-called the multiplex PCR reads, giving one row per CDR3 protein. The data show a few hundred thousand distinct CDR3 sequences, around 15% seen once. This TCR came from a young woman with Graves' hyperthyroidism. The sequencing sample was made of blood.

CDR3 amino acids: CASSLGTGATEAFF. Written as DNA, the CDR3 is TGTGCCAGTAGTCTCGGGACAGGGGCCACTGAAGCTTTCTTT. The rearrangement uses TRBV19 and TRBJ1-1; TRBD1 aligns across 10 bases. CDR1 and CDR2 (germline): LNHDA, SQIVND (reference sequence). Losses at the gene ends were 5 bases for V and 4 bases for J; bases not matched to a gene: 4. The CDR3 totals 14 residues. The full variable domain, in which reference TRBV19 and TRBJ1-1 provide the parts outside the CDR3, is DGGITQSPKYLFRKEGQNVTLSCEQNLNHDAMYWYRQDPGQGLRLIYYSQIVNDFQKGDIAEGYSVSREKKESFPLTVTSAQKNPTAFYLCASSLGTGATEAFFGQGTRLTVV.